A single sample gave rise to the 22 T cell receptor beta chains below, sequenced in a study of immune cell composition in non-small cell lung cancer. Normal lung was taken at the farthest possible site, at least 3 cm from tumour. The repertoire was sequenced with immunoSEQ multiplex PCR; TCRdb's copy has only in-frame clones and lacks some. Of roughly 5,800 clones in the sample, about 90% were seen once. Material: non-adjacent lung tissue. The receptors come from a human donor with non-small cell lung cancer.

The V and J genes are TRBV28 and TRBJ2-2; D is undetermined. Germline V CDR1 and CDR2: MDHEN, SYDVKM. V shed 2 bases and J shed 5 bases, with 9 bases lying between them. CDR3 length equals 14 residues. In nucleotides, the CDR3 is TGTGCCAGCAGTTTAGCCCCTAGTACCGGGGAGCTGTTTTTT. It codes for CASSLAPSTGELFF.

The genes are TRBV6-5 and TRBJ2-2; TRBD2 aligns across 7 bases. The CDR3 length is 15 residues. Per germline, CDR1 MNHEY and CDR2 SVGAGI. Trimming took 6 bases from V and 1 from J; bases not matched to a gene: 5. The CDR3 reads CASRGGGRNTGELFF. Here the CDR3 DNA reads TGTGCCAGCAGGGGGGGAGGGCGGAACACCGGGGAGCTGTTTTTT.

This clone was counted a few times. Relative to the germline gene, one junction end is altered; a read error may explain this. The chain combines TRBV30 with TRBJ2-7; 14 nucleotides match TRBD2. The CDR3 length is 12 residues. CDR1 GTSNPN and CDR2 SVGIG come from the germline V gene (reference sequence). CDR3 sequence: CAWRRTSGRLHF. Written as DNA, the CDR3 is TGTGCCTGGAGAAGGACTAGCGGGAGGCTCCACTTC.

This clone was seen only once. The V gene is TRBV5-1, the J gene TRBJ1-1; 9 bases align to TRBD1. Germline values: CDR1 SGHRS, CDR2 YFSETQ. The CDR3 totals 15 residues. With 2 bases clipped from V and 5 bases from J, the junction kept 7 bases outside the gene matches. This CDR3 reads CASSFYRGQGTEAFF. The CDR3 DNA reads as TGCGCCAGCAGCTTCTACAGGGGGCAGGGAACTGAAGCTTTCTTT.

The rearrangement uses TRBV19 and TRBJ2-1; TRBD2 matches at 9 bases. Germline CDR1 and CDR2: LNHDA and SQIVND (reference sequence). The CDR3 sequence is 15 residues long. V shed 8 bases and J 2 bases; nucleotides not matched to a gene: 7. In nucleotides, the CDR3 is TGTGCCAGTGGAGGCGCGGGAGGGGCCTACAATGAGCAGTTCTTC. Translation: CASGGAGGAYNEQFF.

This chain links TRBV5-1 with TRBJ2-3, with unresolved D. The CDR3 is made up of 16 amino acids. Deletions cut 4 bases from V and 0 bases from J, with 15 bases between. Per germline, CDR1 SGHRS and CDR2 YFSETQ. The CDR3 nucleotides are TGCGCCAGCAGCCCGGAGCCGGTACGGAGCACAGATACGCAGTATTTT. Its translation: CASSPEPVRSTDTQYF.

This sequence joins TRBV30 and TRBJ2-1; no reliable D call. The CDR3 runs 15 residues. Trimming took off 1 base at V and 4 bases at J, with 14 bases between the two ends. Germline V gene data show CDR1 as GTSNPN and CDR2 as SVGIG (reference sequence). The CDR3 sequence: CAWSGLWSVYNEQFF. As DNA, the CDR3 is TGTGCCTGGAGTGGACTGTGGAGCGTTTACAATGAGCAGTTCTTC.

This clone was counted only a few times. The V and J genes are TRBV19 and TRBJ1-2; TRBD1 is a possible D gene (6 bases). Deletions cut 6 bases from V and 5 bases from J, with 19 bases between. The CDR3 extends over 15 amino acids. CDR1 LNHDA and CDR2 SQIVND come from the germline V gene (reference sequence). The CDR3 DNA reads TGTGCCAGTAGGCCAACCCAACAGGGTCCTTATGGCTACACCTTC. This translates into CASRPTQQGPYGYTF.

This clone was seen only a few times. The chain has TRBV19 and TRBJ1-1; a weak D match, TRBD1 (6 bases). Germline assignment: CDR1 LNHDA and CDR2 SQIVND (reference sequence). Trimming stripped 7 bases from V and 4 bases from J, with 13 bases between. This CDR3 spans 13 amino acids. The CDR3 sequence: CASIGRGGTEAFF. The CDR3 coding sequence is TGTGCCAGTATTGGCAGGGGCGGCACTGAAGCTTTCTTT.

The V call is TRBV7-2, the J call TRBJ1-2; weak D call: TRBD1 (6 bases). The germline V gene has CDR1 SGHTA and CDR2 FQGNSA. The length of the CDR3 is 13 residues. Trimming shortened V by 5 bases and J by 8 bases, and 15 bases separated the two germline ends. CDR3 sequence reads: CASSANTDRGYTF. The DNA for the CDR3 is TGTGCCAGCAGCGCGAACACAGACAGGGGCTACACCTTC.

In its sample, this clone was seen a few times. The chain has TRBV27 and TRBJ2-7, with 8 bases lining up with TRBD1. J lost 3 bases, V lost 2 bases, and 3 bases had no gene match. CDR1 and CDR2 (germline): MNHEY, SMNVEV (reference sequence). The CDR3 spans 14 residues. The CDR3 is CASSLQGANYEQYF. CDR3 bases: TGTGCCAGCAGTTTACAGGGGGCTAACTACGAGCAGTACTTC.

The V and J genes are TRBV19 and TRBJ2-5; a possible D gene is TRBD2 (7 bases). The CDR3 covers 14 residues. CDR1 is LNHDA and CDR2 is SQIVND in the germline V gene (reference sequence). Trimming pared 4 bases from V and 5 bases from J, leaving 14 bases between. The CDR3, as DNA: TGTGCCAGTAGTACTGCGGGGGCTCGTGAGACCCAGTACTTC. This sequence encodes CASSTAGARETQYF.

The chain couples TRBV28 to TRBJ2-7; TRBD2 matches at 8 bases. With 10 bases clipped from V and 1 base from J, the junction kept 3 bases outside the gene matches. CDR3 length: 12 residues. From germline, CDR1 is MDHEN and CDR2 SYDVKM. CDR3 residues: CAISGVSYEQYF. CDR3 in DNA: TGTGCCATTAGCGGGGTTTCCTACGAGCAGTACTTC.

The V and J genes are TRBV6-5 and TRBJ1-4; D might be TRBD1 (5 bases). The CDR3 contains 15 residues. V dropped 6 bases and J dropped 4 bases, with 15 bases sitting between them. Germline CDR1 MNHEY, CDR2 SVGAGI. CDR3 in amino acids: CASRSQRRGNEKLFF. In DNA, the CDR3 is TGTGCCAGCAGATCTCAGAGGAGGGGTAATGAAAAACTGTTTTTT.

This chain links TRBV25-1 with TRBJ2-1, with 13 bases lining up with TRBD2. Germline CDR1 and CDR2: MGHDK and SYGVNS. J lost 2 bases, V lost 8 bases, and 3 bases had no gene match. The CDR3 covers 15 residues. The CDR3 spells CASGLAGVAYNEQFF. The CDR3 bases are TGTGCCAGCGGACTAGCGGGAGTCGCCTACAATGAGCAGTTCTTC.

V and J are TRBV29-1 and TRBJ2-7, with a possible D match to TRBD1 (6 bases). Germline CDR1 is SQVTM and CDR2 is ANQGSEA. The CDR3 covers 13 residues. Trimming removed 4 bases at V and 5 bases at J, with 15 bases between. DNA for the CDR3: TGCAGCGTTGGAGGAAGGGGGAGCGACGAGCAGTACTTC. Protein: CSVGGRGSDEQYF.

This clone came up a few times. This chain connects TRBV4-1 to TRBJ2-1, with D unclear. Germline CDR1 is MGHRA and CDR2 is YSYEKL. Trimming took 4 bases from V and 6 from J, leaving 7 bases between them. The CDR3 totals 12 residues. The CDR3 nucleotides are TGCGCCAGCAGCCTGCGTAGCAATGAGCAGTTCTTC. Its protein is CASSLRSNEQFF.

This sequence joins TRBV6-6 and TRBJ2-3, with 11 bases matching TRBD2. J gave up 4 bases and V 4 bases, and 7 bases lay outside the gene matches. The CDR3 sequence is 16 residues long. Germline V gene sequence: CDR1 MNHNY, CDR2 SVGAGI (reference sequence). The CDR3 loop is CASSSIAGGRSDTQYF. The CDR3 coding sequence is TGTGCCAGCAGTTCGATAGCGGGAGGGCGGTCAGATACGCAGTATTTT.

The chain is built from TRBV5-1 and TRBJ2-1, with 11 bases fitting TRBD2. Per the germline V gene, CDR1 is SGHRS and CDR2 is YFSETQ. V trimming: 0 bases; J trimming: 6 bases; junction bases outside the gene matches: 2. CDR3 size: 15 residues. CDR3 in amino acids: CASSLALAGGNEQFF. Here the CDR3 DNA reads TGCGCCAGCAGCTTGGCCCTAGCGGGGGGCAATGAGCAGTTCTTC.

V usage is TRBV7-8 and J usage is TRBJ1-1; 10 bases are a match to TRBD1. Germline values: CDR1 SGHVS, CDR2 FQNEAQ. The CDR3 loop spans 15 amino acids. V was clipped by 3 bases and J by 1 base; unmatched bases: 2. In DNA, the CDR3 is TGTGCCAGCAGCTTCGACAGGGGGCGGAACACTGAAGCTTTCTTT. Amino acid sequence: CASSFDRGRNTEAFF.

The chain recombines TRBV2 with TRBJ2-3; D is perhaps TRBD2 (6 bases). The CDR3 is made up of 14 amino acids. V was trimmed by 8 bases and J by 0 bases, leaving 12 bases between them. Per germline, CDR1 SNHLY and CDR2 FYNNEI. CDR3 DNA: TGTGCCAGCGTTCCGGCGGGAAGCACAGATACGCAGTATTTT. Translating gives CASVPAGSTDTQYF.

The J gene is TRBJ1-5, the V gene TRBV6-5; TRBD1 is a possible D gene (6 bases). Germline V CDR1 and CDR2: MNHEY, SVGAGI. The CDR3 length is 15 residues. Trimming left V 6 bases short and J 5 bases short, with 17 bases between. Written as DNA, the CDR3 is TGTGCCAGCAGCCCCGGGACATTATTTTATCAGCCCCAGCATTTT. It encodes CASSPGTLFYQPQHF.